Following are 22 T cell receptor beta chains from one sample sequenced in a study of human T cells and chemical hapten exposure. TCRdb reprocessed the RACE reads via MiXCR and lists one record per CDR3 protein. The sample includes 35,000 to 45,000 distinct CDR3 sequences, approximately 9.5% of them seen just once. Time point reported: patch test 2, 6 weeks after DPC sensitization. Treatment reported: therapeutic diphenylcyclopropenone sensitization with weekly scalp DPC. The starting material, unfractionated whole blood, was used for total RNA extraction. The source was whole blood, collected in connection with sensitization to the hapten diphenylcyclopropenone (DPC). These receptors were obtained from a woman between 25 and 40 years old with alopecia areata. Some clones in this sample may be carry-over from other donors' samples.

This clonotype has only a few counts. V and J are TRBV14 and TRBJ2-3, with D maybe TRBD2 (5 bases). This CDR3 has 15 amino acids. Trimming removed 0 bases at V and 8 bases at J, with 15 bases between. Germline-derived CDR1 and CDR2 are SGHDN and FVKESK. The CDR3 DNA reads TGTGCCAGCAGCCAAGATTCCCAGCGTGCGGGTACGCAGTATTTT. Translation: CASSQDSQRAGTQYF.

This clonotype was seen repeatedly, ten times or more. The chain uses TRBV7-8 and TRBJ2-7, with 9 bases fitting TRBD1. Germline CDR1 SGHVS, CDR2 FQNEAQ. This CDR3 is 17 amino acids long. V was clipped by 2 bases and J by 6 bases; unmatched bases: 14. CDR3 region: CASSLRDRATILSEQYF. In nucleotides, the CDR3 is TGTGCCAGCAGCTTAAGGGACAGGGCCACCATTCTGTCCGAGCAGTACTTC.

CDR3 in amino acids: CAWSVGARDTQYF. The CDR3 DNA follows: TGTGCCTGGAGTGTAGGGGCCCGGGATACGCAGTATTTT. V gene TRBV30 combines with J gene TRBJ2-3; D possibly corresponds to TRBD1 (5 bases). Germline lookup yields CDR1 GTSNPN and CDR2 SVGIG (reference sequence). Trimming left V 0 bases short and J 6 bases short, with 10 bases between. The CDR3 is 13 residues long.

In its sample, this clonotype was seen many times. The rearrangement joins TRBV6-2 or TRBV6-3 to TRBJ2-7; 7 bases fit TRBD1. This CDR3 spans 15 amino acids. The V gene end was trimmed by 6 bases and the J gene end by 0 bases; junction bases not matched to a gene: 8. Germline lookup yields CDR1 MNHEY and CDR2 SVGEGT. CDR3 region: CASSRTGLSSYEQYF. The DNA of the CDR3 is TGTGCCAGCAGCCGGACAGGCCTAAGCTCCTACGAGCAGTACTTC.

The rearrangement uses TRBV5-4 and TRBJ2-1; the D gene could be TRBD1 or TRBD2 (6 bases each). The CDR3 totals 14 residues. Germline lookup yields CDR1 SGHNT and CDR2 YYREEE (reference sequence). V was trimmed by 3 bases and J by 8 bases, leaving 15 bases between them. The CDR3 spells CASSWMWGADEQFF. Here the CDR3 DNA reads TGTGCCAGCAGCTGGATGTGGGGGGCGGATGAGCAGTTCTTC.

The chain links TRBV12-3 or TRBV12-4 to TRBJ1-3, with a weak D call TRBD1 (5 bases). The V gene lost 1 base and the J gene lost 0 bases, with 13 bases spanning the gap. The CDR3 spans 17 residues. The CDR3 DNA reads TGTGCCAGCAGTTTAGGGTGGACAATAGACTCTGGAAACACCATATATTTT. It yields the protein CASSLGWTIDSGNTIYF.

The sample holds many counts of this clonotype. This chain uses TRBV5-1 with TRBJ2-7, with D perhaps matching TRBD1 or TRBD2 (5 bases each). Germline V CDR1 and CDR2: SGHRS, YFSETQ. The CDR3 sequence is 14 residues long. V dropped 4 bases and J dropped 2 bases, with 13 bases sitting between them. CDR3: CASSAWDGAYEQYF. The CDR3, as DNA: TGCGCCAGCAGCGCCTGGGACGGAGCCTACGAGCAGTACTTC.

The gene calls are TRBV25-1 and TRBJ2-2; D is undetermined. Trimming left V 8 bases short and J 5 bases short, with 21 bases between. Germline CDR1 is MGHDK and CDR2 is SYGVNS. This CDR3 spans 16 amino acids. CDR3 protein: CASSSTPGSVTGELFF. DNA of the CDR3: TGTGCCAGCTCGAGTACCCCGGGTTCAGTGACCGGGGAGCTGTTTTTT.

The chain is built from TRBV7-3 and TRBJ2-2, with TRBD1 as a possible D gene (6 bases). The CDR3 spans 16 residues. The V gene lost 8 bases and the J gene lost 1 base, with 17 bases spanning the gap. The germline gives CDR1 SGHTA, CDR2 FQGTGA. DNA for the CDR3: TGTGCCAGCCGCCTAGGGGGATCAAAGAACACCGGGGAGCTGTTTTTT. This codes for CASRLGGSKNTGELFF. The full variable domain, completed using reference TRBV7-3 and TRBJ2-2, is GAGVSQTPSNKVTEKGKYVELRCDPISGHTALYWYRQSLGQGPEFLIYFQGTGAADDSGLPNDRFFAVRPEGSVSTLKIQRTERGDSAVYLCASRLGGSKNTGELFFGEGSRLTVL.

This clonotype was observed many times. This sequence joins TRBV27 and TRBJ2-2; possibly TRBD2 for D (6 bases). CDR3 length: 15 residues. Germline CDR1 and CDR2: MNHEY and SMNVEV (reference sequence). V lost 2 bases to trimming and J lost 4 bases, with 11 bases between them. CDR3 bases: TGTGCCAGCAGTTTAAGGAGGGGAGCCACCGGGGAGCTGTTTTTT. Translating it yields CASSLRRGATGELFF.

There are a few counts of this clonotype. This chain connects TRBV2 to TRBJ2-2; D gene unclear. The CDR3 loop spans 14 amino acids. Looked up from germline, CDR1 is SNHLY and CDR2 is FYNNEI. Trimming pared 6 bases from V and 0 bases from J, leaving 8 bases between. The CDR3 DNA is TGTGCCAGCAGCTCTAATTCGAACACCGGGGAGCTGTTTTTT. Protein sequence: CASSSNSNTGELFF.

This clonotype was detected ten times or more. The gene calls are TRBV11-2 and TRBJ2-7; 7 bases are a match to TRBD1. The CDR3 covers 15 residues. Germline V gene sequence: CDR1 SGHAT, CDR2 FQNNGV. The V segment lost 3 bases and the J segment 1 base; nucleotides outside the gene matches: 6. The CDR3 reads CASSFGQDSSYEQYF. The CDR3 bases are TGTGCCAGCAGCTTCGGACAGGATTCTTCCTACGAGCAGTACTTC.

In this sample, this clonotype turned up many times. The chain has TRBV30 and TRBJ1-2; possibly TRBD1 for D (5 bases). Germline CDR1 and CDR2: GTSNPN and SVGIG (reference sequence). This CDR3 is built from 14 residues. Trimming took 0 bases from V and 6 from J, leaving 14 bases between them. CDR3 amino acids: CAWSVNRGENGYTF. The CDR3 nucleotides read TGTGCCTGGAGTGTAAATCGGGGGGAGAATGGCTACACCTTC. The variable domain in full, with the rest retrieved from reference TRBV30 and TRBJ1-2, is SQTIHQWPATLVQPVGSPLSLECTVEGTSNPNLYWYRQAAGRGLQLLFYSVGIGQISSEVPQNLSASRPQDRQFILSSKKLLLSDSGFYLCAWSVNRGENGYTFGSGTRLTVV.

The rearrangement links TRBV4-3 to TRBJ2-2, with a possible D match to TRBD2 (6 bases). Germline V gene data show CDR1 as LGHNA and CDR2 as YSLEER. Trimming removed 0 bases from V and 5 bases from J, with 10 bases in between. This CDR3 contains 15 residues. CDR3 sequence: CASSQESLATGELFF. In DNA form, the CDR3 reads TGCGCCAGCAGCCAAGAGAGTCTAGCGACCGGGGAGCTGTTTTTT.

The chain recombines TRBV20-1 with TRBJ2-5; D might be TRBD1 (5 bases). Germline CDR1 reads DFQATT; CDR2 reads SNEGSKA (reference sequence). With 0 bases removed from V and 4 bases from J, the gap between germline ends came to 15 bases. This CDR3 is built from 15 residues. CDR3 residues: CSARDWGPLGETQYF. The CDR3 DNA sequence: TGCAGTGCTAGAGATTGGGGCCCCCTGGGAGAGACCCAGTACTTC.

Here the CDR3 reads CSATFRSYEQYF. CDR3 nucleotide sequence: TGCAGTGCCACCTTCCGCTCCTACGAGCAGTACTTC. The genes are TRBV20-1 and TRBJ2-7; D ambiguous. V was cut by 6 bases and J by 0 bases, with 9 bases left in between. The V gene's germline CDR1 is DFQATT and CDR2 SNEGSKA (reference sequence). This CDR3 spans 12 amino acids.

The chain employs TRBV11-3 and TRBJ2-3; the D call may be TRBD1 or TRBD2 (5 bases each). The CDR3 length is 15 residues. Trimming left V 5 bases short and J 0 bases short, with 12 bases between. CDR1 SGHNT and CDR2 YENEEA come from the germline V gene. As DNA, the CDR3 is TGTGCCAGCAGCCTCCGGGACGGGAGCACAGATACGCAGTATTTT. Its translation is CASSLRDGSTDTQYF.

The table lists this clonotype with many counts. The chain joins TRBV6-5 to TRBJ2-7, with 7 positions matching TRBD1. The germline gives CDR1 MNHEY, CDR2 SVGAGI. The junction had 3 bases not matched to a gene; V was cut back by 5 bases and J by 2 bases. This CDR3 is built from 13 residues. The CDR3 nucleotides read TGTGCCAGCAGTCGACAGGGTACCTACGAGCAGTACTTC. Its translation is CASSRQGTYEQYF.

V usage is TRBV4-3 and J usage is TRBJ2-1; 13 bases are shared with TRBD2. The J segment lost 6 bases and the V segment lost 4 bases, leaving 6 bases of the junction unmatched. Germline values: CDR1 LGHNA, CDR2 YSLEER. The CDR3 is 16 amino acids. The CDR3 DNA follows: TGCGCCAGCAGCCCGGGGACTAGCGGGGCCCTCAATGAGCAGTTCTTC. Its translation is CASSPGTSGALNEQFF.

The sample holds a few counts of this clonotype. This chain uses TRBV6-2 or TRBV6-3 with TRBJ2-7, with a weak D call TRBD2 (6 bases). This CDR3 comprises 12 residues. The V gene lost 7 bases and the J gene lost 4 bases, with 11 bases spanning the gap. Germline lookup yields CDR1 MNHEY and CDR2 SVGEGT. DNA of the CDR3: TGTGCCAGCATTGACAGCGGGTACGAGCAGTACTTC. Its protein product is CASIDSGYEQYF.

This chain connects TRBV28 to TRBJ1-2; D is possibly TRBD1 (6 bases). The V end lost 7 bases, the J end lost 7 bases, and 19 bases lay between the germline ends. This CDR3 has 14 amino acids. Per germline, CDR1 MDHEN and CDR2 SYDVKM. The CDR3 DNA reads as TGTGCCAGCACTCCGGACAGCCGGAGATCTGGCTACACCTTC. Its translation is CASTPDSRRSGYTF.

A few counts support this clonotype. The V gene is TRBV12-3 or TRBV12-4, the J gene TRBJ2-6; possibly TRBD1 for D (5 bases). The CDR3 runs to 14 residues. Deletions cut 8 bases from V and 9 bases from J, with 17 bases between. The CDR3 DNA reads as TGTGCCAGCTCCCCGACAGTCACTTTCAACGTCCTGACTTTC. This codes for CASSPTVTFNVLTF.